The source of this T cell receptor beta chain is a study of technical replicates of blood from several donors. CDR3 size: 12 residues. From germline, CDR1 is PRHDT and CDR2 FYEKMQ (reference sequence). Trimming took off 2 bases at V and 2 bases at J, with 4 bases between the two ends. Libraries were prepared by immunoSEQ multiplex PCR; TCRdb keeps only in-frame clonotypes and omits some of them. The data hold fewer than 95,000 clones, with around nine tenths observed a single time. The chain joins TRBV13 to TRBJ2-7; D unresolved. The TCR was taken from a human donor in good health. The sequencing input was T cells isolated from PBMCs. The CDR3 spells CASSLQTYEQYF. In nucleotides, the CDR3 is TGTGCCAGCAGCTTACAGACCTACGAGCAGTACTTC. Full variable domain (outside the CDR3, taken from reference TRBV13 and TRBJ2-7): AAGVIQSPRHLIKEKRETATLKCYPIPRHDTVYWYQQGPGQDPQFLISFYEKMQSDKGSIPDRFSAQQFSDYHSELNMSSLELGDSALYFCASSLQTYEQYFGPGTRLTVT.